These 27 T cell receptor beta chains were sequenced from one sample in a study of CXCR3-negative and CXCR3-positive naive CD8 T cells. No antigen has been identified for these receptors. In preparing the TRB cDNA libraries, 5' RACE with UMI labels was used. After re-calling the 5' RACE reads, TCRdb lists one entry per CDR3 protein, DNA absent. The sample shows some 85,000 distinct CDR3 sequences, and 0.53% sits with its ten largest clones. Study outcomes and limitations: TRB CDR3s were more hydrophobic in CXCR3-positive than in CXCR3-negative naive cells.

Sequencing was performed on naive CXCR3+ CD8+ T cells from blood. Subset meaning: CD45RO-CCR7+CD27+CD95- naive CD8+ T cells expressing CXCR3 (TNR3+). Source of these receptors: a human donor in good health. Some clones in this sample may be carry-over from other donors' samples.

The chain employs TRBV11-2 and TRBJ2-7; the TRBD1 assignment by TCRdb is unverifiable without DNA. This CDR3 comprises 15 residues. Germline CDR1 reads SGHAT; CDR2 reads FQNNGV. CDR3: CASSARDGASYEQYF.

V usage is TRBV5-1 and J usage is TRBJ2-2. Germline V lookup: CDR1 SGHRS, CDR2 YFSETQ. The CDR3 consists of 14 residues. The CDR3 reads CASGLGLITGELFF.

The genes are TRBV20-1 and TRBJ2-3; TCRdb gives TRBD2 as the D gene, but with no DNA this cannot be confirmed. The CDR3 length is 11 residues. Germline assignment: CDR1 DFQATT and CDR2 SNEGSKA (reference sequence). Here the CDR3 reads CSAGEGDTQYF.

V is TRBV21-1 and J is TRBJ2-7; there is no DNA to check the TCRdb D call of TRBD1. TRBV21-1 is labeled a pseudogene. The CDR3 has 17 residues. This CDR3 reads CASSPPPGRDFCYEQYF.

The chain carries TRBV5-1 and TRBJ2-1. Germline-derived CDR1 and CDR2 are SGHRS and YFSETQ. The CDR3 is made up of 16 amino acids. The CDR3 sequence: CASSPDMLPTFNEQFF.

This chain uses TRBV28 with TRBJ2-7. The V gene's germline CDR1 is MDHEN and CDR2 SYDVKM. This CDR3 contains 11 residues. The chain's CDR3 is CASSPDEEQYF.

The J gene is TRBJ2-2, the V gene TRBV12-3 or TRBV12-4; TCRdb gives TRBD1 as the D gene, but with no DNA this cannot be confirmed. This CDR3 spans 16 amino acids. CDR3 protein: CASSFLGPLSDGELFF.

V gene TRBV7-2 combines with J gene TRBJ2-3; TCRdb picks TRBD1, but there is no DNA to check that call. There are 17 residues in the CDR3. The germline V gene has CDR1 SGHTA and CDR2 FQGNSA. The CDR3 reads CASSSRDSNFSTDTQYF.

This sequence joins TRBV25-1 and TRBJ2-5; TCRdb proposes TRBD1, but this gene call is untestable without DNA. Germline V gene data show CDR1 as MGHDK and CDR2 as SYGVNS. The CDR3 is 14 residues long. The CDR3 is CASSEYGTQETQYF. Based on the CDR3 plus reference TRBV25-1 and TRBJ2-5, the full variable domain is EADIYQTPRYLVIGTGKKITLECSQTMGHDKMYWYQQDPGMELHLIHYSYGVNSTEKGDLSSESTVSRIRTEHFPLTLESARPSHTSQYLCASSEYGTQETQYFGPGTRLLVL.

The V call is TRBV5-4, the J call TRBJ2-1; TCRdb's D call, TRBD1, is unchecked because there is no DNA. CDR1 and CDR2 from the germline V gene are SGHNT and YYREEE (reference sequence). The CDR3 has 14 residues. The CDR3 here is CASSEEYRNDEQFF.

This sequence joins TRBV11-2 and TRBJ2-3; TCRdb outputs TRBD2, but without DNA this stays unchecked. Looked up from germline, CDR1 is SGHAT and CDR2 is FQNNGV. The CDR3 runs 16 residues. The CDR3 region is CARSPEAGGPRNTQYF.

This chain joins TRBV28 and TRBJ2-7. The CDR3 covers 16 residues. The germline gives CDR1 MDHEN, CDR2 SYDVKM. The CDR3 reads CASSLVGLTTSYEQYF.

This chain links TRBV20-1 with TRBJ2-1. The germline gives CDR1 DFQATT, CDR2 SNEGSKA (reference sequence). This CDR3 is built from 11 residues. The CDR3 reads CSGLNLGEQFF.

CDR3 residues: CASSTPAGPQETQYF. The chain uses TRBV12-3 or TRBV12-4 and TRBJ2-5; TCRdb lists TRBD1, though no DNA is available to test this call. The CDR3 has 15 amino acids.

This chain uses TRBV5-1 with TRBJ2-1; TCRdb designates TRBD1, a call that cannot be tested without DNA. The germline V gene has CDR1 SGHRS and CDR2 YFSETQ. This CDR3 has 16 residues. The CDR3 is CASSPTGTSFYNEQFF.

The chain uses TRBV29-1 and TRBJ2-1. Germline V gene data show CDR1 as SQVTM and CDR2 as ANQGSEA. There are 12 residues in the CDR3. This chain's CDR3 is CSVDQPYNEQFF.

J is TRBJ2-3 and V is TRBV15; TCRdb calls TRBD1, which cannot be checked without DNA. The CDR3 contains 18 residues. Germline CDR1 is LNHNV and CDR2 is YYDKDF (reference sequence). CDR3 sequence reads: CATSSYPRTGQNTDTQYF.

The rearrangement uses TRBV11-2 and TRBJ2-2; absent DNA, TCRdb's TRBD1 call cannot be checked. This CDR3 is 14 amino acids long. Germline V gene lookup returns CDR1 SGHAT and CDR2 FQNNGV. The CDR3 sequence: CASSPLAATGELFF.

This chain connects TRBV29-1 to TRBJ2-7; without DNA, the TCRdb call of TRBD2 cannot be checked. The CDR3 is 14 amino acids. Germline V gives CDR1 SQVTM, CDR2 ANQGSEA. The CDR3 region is CSVSLLTSGNEQYF.

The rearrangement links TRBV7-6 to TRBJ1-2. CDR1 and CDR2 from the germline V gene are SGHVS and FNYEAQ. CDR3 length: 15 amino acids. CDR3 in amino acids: CASSLGARANYGYTF.

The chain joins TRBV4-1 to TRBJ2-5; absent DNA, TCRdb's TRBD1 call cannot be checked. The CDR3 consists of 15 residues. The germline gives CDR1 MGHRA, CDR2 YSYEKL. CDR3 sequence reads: CASSQEDRGLETQYF.

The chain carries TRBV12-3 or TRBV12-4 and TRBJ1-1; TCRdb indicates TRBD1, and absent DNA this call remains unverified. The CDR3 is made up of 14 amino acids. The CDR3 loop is CASSTRLGDTEAFF.

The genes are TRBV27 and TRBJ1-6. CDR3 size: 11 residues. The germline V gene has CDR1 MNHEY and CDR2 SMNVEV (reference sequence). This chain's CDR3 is CVTGWDSPLHF.

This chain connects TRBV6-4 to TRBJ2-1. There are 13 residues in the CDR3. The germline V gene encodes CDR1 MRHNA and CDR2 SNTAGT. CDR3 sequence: CASSDSSGDEQFF.

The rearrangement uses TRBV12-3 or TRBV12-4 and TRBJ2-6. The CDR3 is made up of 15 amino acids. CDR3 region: CASSFRLSGANVLTF.

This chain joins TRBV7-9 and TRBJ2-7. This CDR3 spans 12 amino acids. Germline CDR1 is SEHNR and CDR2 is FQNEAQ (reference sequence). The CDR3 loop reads CASSHNPYEQYF.

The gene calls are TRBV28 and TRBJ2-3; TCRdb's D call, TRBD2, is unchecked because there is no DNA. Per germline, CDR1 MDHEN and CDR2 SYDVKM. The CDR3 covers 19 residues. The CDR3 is CASTLTGTSGRTGTDTQYF.